This T cell receptor beta chain derives from a study of human T cells and chemical hapten exposure. Original handling: TCRs per sample had a median of approximately 98,000 and ranged from about 23,224 to 700,000. TCRdb reprocessed the RACE reads via MiXCR and lists one record per CDR3 protein. The V and J calls follow TCRdb's processing rather than the paper's. The data contain 110,000 to 150,000 distinct CDR3 sequences, 10% to 15% of them seen just once; the ten biggest clones take up 1.3% to 1.5%. The sample holds many counts of this clonotype. The CDR3 extends over 15 amino acids. The trim removed 5 bases at V and 2 bases at J, leaving 5 bases unmatched. Germline V CDR1 and CDR2: SEHNR, FQNEAQ (reference sequence). Sample time point: patch test 2, 6 weeks after DPC sensitization. The treatment is: therapeutic diphenylcyclopropenone sensitization with weekly scalp DPC.

The clonotype was recovered from a woman between 45 and 60 years old with alopecia areata. Some clones in this sample may be carry-over from other donors' samples. Sequenced material: whole blood, taken in connection with sensitization to the hapten diphenylcyclopropenone (DPC). V gene TRBV7-9 combines with J gene TRBJ2-1; 8 nucleotides agree with TRBD1. CDR3: CASSLGQGAYNEQFF. The DNA for the CDR3 is TGTGCCAGCAGCCTAGGACAGGGAGCCTACAATGAGCAGTTCTTC.